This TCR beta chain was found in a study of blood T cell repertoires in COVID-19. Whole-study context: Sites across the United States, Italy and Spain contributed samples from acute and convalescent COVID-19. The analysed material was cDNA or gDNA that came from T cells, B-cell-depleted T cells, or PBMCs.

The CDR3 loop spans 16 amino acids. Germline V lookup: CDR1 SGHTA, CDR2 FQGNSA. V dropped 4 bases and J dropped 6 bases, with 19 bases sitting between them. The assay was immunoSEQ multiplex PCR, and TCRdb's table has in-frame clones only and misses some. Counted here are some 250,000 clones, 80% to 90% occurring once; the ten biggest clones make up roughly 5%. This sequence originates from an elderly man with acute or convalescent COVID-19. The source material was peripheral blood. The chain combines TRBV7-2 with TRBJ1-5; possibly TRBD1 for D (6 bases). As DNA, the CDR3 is TGTGCCAGCAGCTGGGGCTCAGGGGTCGTGGGTCAGCCCCAGCATTTT. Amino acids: CASSWGSGVVGQPQHF.